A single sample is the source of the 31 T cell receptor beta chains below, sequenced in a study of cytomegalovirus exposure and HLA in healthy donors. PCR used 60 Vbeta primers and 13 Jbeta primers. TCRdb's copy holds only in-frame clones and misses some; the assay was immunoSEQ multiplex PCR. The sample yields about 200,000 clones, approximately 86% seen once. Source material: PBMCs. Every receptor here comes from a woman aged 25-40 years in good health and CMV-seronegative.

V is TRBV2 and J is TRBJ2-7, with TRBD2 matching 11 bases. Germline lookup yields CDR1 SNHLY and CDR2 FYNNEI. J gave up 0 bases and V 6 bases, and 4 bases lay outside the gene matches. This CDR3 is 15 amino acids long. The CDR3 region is CASSLTSGSSYEQYF. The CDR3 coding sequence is TGTGCCAGCAGCCTTACTAGCGGGAGCTCCTACGAGCAGTACTTC. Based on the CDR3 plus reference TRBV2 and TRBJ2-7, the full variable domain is EPEVTQTPSHQVTQMGQEVILRCVPISNHLYFYWYRQILGQKVEFLVSFYNNEISEKSEIFDDQFSVERPDGSNFTLKIRSTKLEDSAMYFCASSLTSGSSYEQYFGPGTRLTVT.

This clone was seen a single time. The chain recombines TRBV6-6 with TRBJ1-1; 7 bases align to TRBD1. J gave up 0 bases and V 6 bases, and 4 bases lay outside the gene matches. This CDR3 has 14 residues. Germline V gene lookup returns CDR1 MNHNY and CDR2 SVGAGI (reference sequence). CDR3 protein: CASRSTGVNTEAFF. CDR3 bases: TGTGCCAGCAGGTCTACAGGGGTGAACACTGAAGCTTTCTTT.

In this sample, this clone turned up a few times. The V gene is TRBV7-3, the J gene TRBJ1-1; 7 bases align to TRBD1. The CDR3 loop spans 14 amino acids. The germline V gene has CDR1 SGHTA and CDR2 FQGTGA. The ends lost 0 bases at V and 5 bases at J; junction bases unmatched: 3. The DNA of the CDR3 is TGTGCCAGCAGCTTAACGGCCAGGGGGACTGAAGCTTTCTTT. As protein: CASSLTARGTEAFF.

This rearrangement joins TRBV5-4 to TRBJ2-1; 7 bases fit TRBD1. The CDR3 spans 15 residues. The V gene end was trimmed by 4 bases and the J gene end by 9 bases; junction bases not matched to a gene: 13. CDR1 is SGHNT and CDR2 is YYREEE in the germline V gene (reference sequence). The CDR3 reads CASSLGNRGLGEQFF. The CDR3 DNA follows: TGTGCCAGCAGCCTTGGGAACAGGGGCTTAGGTGAGCAGTTCTTC.

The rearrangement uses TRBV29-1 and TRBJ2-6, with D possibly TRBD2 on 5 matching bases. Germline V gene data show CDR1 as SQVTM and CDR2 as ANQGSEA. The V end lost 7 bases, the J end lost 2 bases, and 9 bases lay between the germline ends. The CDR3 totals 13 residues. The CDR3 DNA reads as TGCAGCGCCGGGGAAGCTGGGGCCAACGTCCTGACTTTC. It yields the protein CSAGEAGANVLTF.

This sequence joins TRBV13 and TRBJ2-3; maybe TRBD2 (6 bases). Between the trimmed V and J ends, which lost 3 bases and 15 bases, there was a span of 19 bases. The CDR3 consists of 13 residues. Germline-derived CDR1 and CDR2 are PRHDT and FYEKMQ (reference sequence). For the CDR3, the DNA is TGTGCCAGCAGCTTGGGCGGGACCAGGATGTCATATTTT. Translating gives CASSLGGTRMSYF.

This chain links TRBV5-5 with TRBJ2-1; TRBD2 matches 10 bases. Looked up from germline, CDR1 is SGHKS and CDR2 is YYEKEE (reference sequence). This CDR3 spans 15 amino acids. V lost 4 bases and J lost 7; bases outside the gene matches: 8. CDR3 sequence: CASSPGTSAINEQFF. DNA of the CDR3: TGTGCCAGCAGCCCCGGGACTAGCGCCATTAATGAGCAGTTCTTC.

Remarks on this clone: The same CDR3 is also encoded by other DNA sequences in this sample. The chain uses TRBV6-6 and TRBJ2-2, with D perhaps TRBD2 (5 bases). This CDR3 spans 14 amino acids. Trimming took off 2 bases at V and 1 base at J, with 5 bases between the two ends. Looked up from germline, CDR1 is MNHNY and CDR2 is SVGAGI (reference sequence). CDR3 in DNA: TGTGCCAGCAGTTACGGAGGGAACACCGGGGAGCTGTTTTTT. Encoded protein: CASSYGGNTGELFF.

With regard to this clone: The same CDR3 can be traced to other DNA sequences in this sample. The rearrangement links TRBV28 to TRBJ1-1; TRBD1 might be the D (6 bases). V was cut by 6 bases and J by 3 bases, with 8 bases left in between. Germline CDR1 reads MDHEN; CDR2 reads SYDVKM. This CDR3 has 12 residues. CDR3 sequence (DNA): TGTGCCAGCAGCCAGGGGTACACTGAAGCTTTCTTT. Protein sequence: CASSQGYTEAFF.

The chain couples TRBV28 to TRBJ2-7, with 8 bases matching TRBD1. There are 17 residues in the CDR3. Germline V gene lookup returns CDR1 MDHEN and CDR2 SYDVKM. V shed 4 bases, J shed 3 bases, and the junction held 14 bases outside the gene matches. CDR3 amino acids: CASSSRQGANFDYEQYF. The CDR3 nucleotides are TGTGCCAGCAGTTCGAGGCAGGGGGCAAATTTCGACTACGAGCAGTACTTC.

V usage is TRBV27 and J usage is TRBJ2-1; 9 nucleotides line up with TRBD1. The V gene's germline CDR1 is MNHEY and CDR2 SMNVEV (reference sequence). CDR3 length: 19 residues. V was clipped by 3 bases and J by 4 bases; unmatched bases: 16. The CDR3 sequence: CASSLGGQGVVEGYNEQFF. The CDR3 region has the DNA TGTGCCAGCAGTTTGGGGGGACAGGGAGTGGTTGAAGGGTACAATGAGCAGTTCTTC.

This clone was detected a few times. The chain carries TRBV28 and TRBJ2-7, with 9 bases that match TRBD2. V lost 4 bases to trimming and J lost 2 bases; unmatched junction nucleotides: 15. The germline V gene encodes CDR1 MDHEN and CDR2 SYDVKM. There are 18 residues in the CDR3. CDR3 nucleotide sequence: TGTGCCAGCAGTTCGGACTTCTTAGCGGGAGAGGGGGCCTACGAGCAGTACTTC. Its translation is CASSSDFLAGEGAYEQYF.

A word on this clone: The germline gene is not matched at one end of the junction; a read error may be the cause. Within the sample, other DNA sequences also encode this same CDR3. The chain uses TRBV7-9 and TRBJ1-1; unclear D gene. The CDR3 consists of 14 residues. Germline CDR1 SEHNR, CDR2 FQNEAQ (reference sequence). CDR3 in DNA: TGTGCCAGCAGCTCGACACCGATGAACACCGAAGCTTTCTTT. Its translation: CASSSTPMNTEAFF.

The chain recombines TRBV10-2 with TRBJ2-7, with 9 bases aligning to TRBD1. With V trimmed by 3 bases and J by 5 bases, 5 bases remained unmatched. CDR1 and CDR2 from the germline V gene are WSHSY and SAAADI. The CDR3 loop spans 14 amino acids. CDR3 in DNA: TGCGCCAGCAGTGAACAGGGGGCTAAAAACGAGCAGTACTTC. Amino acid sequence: CASSEQGAKNEQYF.

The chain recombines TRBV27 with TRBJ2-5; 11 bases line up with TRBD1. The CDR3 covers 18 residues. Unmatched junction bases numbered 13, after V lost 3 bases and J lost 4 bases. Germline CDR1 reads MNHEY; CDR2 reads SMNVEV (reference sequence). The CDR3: CASSLGARPGQGGETQYF. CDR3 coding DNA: TGTGCCAGCAGTTTGGGGGCGCGTCCGGGACAGGGGGGAGAGACCCAGTACTTC.

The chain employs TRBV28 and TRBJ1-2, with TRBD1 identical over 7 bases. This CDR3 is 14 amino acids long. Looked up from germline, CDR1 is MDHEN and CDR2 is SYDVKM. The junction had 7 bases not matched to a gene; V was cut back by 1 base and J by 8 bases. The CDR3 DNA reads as TGTGCCAGCAGTTTATACGACAGGGCTCGCGGCTACACCTTC. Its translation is CASSLYDRARGYTF.

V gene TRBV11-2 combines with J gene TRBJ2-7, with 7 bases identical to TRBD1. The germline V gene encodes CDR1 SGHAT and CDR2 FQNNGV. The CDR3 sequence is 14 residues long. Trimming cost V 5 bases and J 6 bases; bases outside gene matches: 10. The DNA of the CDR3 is TGTGCCAGCAGCCGGATCCAACAGGGGACCGAGCAGTACTTC. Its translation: CASSRIQQGTEQYF. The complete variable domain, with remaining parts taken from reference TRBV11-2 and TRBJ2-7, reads EAGVAQSPRYKIIEKRQSVAFWCNPISGHATLYWYQQILGQGPKLLIQFQNNGVVDDSQLPKDRFSAERLKGVDSTLKIQPAKLEDSAVYLCASSRIQQGTEQYFGPGTRLTVT.

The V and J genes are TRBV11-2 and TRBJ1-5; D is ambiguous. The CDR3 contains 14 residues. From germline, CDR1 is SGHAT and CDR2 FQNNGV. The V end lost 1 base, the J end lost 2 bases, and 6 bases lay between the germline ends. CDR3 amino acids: CASSLAGGNQPQHF. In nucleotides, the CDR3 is TGTGCCAGCAGCTTAGCAGGCGGCAATCAGCCCCAGCATTTT.

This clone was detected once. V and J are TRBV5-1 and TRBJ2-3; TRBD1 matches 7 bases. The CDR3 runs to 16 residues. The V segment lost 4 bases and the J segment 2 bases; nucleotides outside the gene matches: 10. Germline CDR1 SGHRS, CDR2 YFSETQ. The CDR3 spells CASSRQQGTNTDTQYF. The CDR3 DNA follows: TGCGCCAGCAGCCGTCAACAGGGGACAAACACAGATACGCAGTATTTT.

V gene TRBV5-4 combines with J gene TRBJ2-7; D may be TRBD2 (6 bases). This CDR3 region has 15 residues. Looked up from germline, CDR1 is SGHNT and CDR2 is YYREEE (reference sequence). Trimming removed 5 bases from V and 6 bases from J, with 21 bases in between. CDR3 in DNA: TGTGCCAGCAGGCCTTGGGGGGTCCCAGATGGCGAGCAGTACTTC. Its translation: CASRPWGVPDGEQYF. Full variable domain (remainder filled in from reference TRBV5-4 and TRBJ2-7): ETGVTQSPTHLIKTRGQQVTLRCSSQSGHNTVSWYQQALGQGPQFIFQYYREEENGRGNFPPRFSGLQFPNYSSELNVNALELDDSALYLCASRPWGVPDGEQYFGPGTRLTVT.

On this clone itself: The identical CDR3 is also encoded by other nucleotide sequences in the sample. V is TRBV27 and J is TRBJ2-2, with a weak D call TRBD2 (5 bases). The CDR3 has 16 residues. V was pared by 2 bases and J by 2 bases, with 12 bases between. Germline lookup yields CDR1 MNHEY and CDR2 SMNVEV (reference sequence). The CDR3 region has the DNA TGTGCCAGCAGTTTAGAGGGAAGGCTTAACACCGGGGAGCTGTTTTTT. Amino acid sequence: CASSLEGRLNTGELFF.

The CDR3 region is CATSWGDGSPLHF. CDR3 in DNA: TGTGCCACCAGCTGGGGGGACGGGTCACCCCTCCACTTT. The V gene is TRBV15, the J gene TRBJ1-6, with D perhaps TRBD1 (5 bases). V gave up 5 bases and J gave up 10 bases, with 12 bases separating them. In germline, CDR1 is LNHNV, CDR2 YYDKDF (reference sequence). There are 13 residues in the CDR3.

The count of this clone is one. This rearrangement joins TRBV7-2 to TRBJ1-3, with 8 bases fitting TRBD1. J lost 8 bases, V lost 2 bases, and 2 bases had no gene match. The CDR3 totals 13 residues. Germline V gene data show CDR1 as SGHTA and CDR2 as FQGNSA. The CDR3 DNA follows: TGTGCCAGCAGCTTAAACAGGGGGGACACCATATATTTT. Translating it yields CASSLNRGDTIYF. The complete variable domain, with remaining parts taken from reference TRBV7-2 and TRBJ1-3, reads GAGVSQSPSNKVTEKGKDVELRCDPISGHTALYWYRQSLGQGLEFLIYFQGNSAPDKSGLPSDRFSAERTGGSVSTLTIQRTQQEDSAVYLCASSLNRGDTIYFGEGSWLTVV.

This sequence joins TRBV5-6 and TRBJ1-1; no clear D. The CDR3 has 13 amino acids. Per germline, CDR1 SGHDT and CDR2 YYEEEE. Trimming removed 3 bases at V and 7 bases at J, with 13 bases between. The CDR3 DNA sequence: TGTGCCAGCAGCTATAACCCGGGAGTTGAAGCTTTCTTT. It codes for CASSYNPGVEAFF. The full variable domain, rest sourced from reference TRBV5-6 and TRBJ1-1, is DAGVTQSPTHLIKTRGQQVTLRCSPKSGHDTVSWYQQALGQGPQFIFQYYEEEERQRGNFPDRFSGHQFPNYSSELNVNALLLGDSALYLCASSYNPGVEAFFGQGTRLTVV.

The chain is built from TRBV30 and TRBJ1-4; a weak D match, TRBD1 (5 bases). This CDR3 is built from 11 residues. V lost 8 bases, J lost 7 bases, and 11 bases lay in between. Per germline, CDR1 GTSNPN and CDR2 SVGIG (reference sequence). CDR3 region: CAGSGVEKLFF. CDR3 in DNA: TGTGCCGGGTCGGGGGTTGAAAAACTGTTTTTT.

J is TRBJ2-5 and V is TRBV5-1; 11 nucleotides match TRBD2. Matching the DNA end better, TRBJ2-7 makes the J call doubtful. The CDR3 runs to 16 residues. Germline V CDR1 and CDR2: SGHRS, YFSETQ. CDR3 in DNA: TGCGCCAGCAGCTCGGCGGGGGGGACTAGCGGCTACGAGCAGTACTTC. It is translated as CASSSAGGTSGYEQYF.

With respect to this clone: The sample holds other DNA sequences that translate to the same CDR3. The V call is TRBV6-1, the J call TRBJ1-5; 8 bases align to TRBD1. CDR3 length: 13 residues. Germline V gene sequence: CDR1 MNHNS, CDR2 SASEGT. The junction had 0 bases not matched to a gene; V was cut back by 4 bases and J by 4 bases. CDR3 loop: CASSGTGNQPQHF. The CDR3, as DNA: TGTGCCAGCAGTGGGACAGGGAATCAGCCCCAGCATTTT.

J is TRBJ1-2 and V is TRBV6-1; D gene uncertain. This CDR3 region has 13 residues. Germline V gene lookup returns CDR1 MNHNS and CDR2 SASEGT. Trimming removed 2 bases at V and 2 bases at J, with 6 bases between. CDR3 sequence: CASSEQVNYGYTF. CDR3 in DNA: TGTGCCAGCAGTGAACAGGTCAACTATGGCTACACCTTC.

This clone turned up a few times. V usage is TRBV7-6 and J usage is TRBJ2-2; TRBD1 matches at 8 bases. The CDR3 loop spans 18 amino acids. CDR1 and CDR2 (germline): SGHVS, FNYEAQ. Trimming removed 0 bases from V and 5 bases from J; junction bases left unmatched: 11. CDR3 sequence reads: CASSLASVSQGETGELFF. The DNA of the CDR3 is TGTGCCAGCAGCTTAGCGTCCGTATCACAGGGGGAGACCGGGGAGCTGTTTTTT.

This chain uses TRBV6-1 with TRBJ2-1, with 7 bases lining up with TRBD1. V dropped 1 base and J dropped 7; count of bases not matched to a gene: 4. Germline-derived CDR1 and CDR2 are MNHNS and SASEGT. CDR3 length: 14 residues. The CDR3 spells CASSEVPRGNEQFF. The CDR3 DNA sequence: TGTGCCAGCAGTGAAGTTCCCAGGGGGAATGAGCAGTTCTTC.

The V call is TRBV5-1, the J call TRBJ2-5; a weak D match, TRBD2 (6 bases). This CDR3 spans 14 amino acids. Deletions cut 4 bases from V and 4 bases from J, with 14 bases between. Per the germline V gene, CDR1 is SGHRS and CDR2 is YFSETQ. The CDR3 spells CASSQLTSRETQYF. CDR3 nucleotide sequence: TGCGCCAGCAGCCAACTGACTAGTAGAGAGACCCAGTACTTC.